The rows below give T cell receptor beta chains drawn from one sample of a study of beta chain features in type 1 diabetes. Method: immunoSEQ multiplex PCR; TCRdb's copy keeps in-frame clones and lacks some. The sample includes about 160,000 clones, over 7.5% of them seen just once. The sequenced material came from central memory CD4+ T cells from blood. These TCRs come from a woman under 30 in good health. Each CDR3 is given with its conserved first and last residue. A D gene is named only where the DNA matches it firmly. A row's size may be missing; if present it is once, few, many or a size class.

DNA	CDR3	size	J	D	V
TGTGCCAGCAGACAACAACAGGGTTCCCAAGAGACCCAGTACTTC	CASRQQQGSQETQYF	-	TRBJ2-5	-	TRBV6-1
TGTGCCAGCAGCCGCTCGACAGGGAACATTCAGTACTTC	CASSRSTGNIQYF	few	TRBJ2-4	TRBD1	TRBV7-2
TGTGCCAGCAGCGCCGCTCTAGCGGGGGGTACAGATACGCAGTATTTT	CASSAALAGGTDTQYF	few	TRBJ2-3	TRBD2	TRBV5-4
TGTGCCTGGAGCGGAAGGACGGGGACTGAAGCTTTCTTT	CAWSGRTGTEAFF	-	TRBJ1-1	-	TRBV30
TGTGCAAGCAGCCTCCCCGGACAGGGAGGAAACTATGGCTACACCTTC	CASSLPGQGGNYGYTF	-	TRBJ1-2	TRBD1	TRBV5-6
TGTGCCAGCAGCTTAGCGTCTAGCGGGGGACTAATAACCGGGGAGCTGTTTTTT	CASSLASSGGLITGELFF	few	TRBJ2-2	TRBD2	TRBV11-3
TGTGCCAGCGGTCCGAACATGAACACTGAAGCTTTCTTT	CASGPNMNTEAFF	-	TRBJ1-1	-	TRBV6-5
TGCGCCAGCAGCTTGGGACTAGCGGGGGCCTCGTACCAAGAGACCCAGTACTTC	CASSLGLAGASYQETQYF	few	TRBJ2-5	TRBD2	TRBV5-1
TGTGCCAGTAGCAAATTGGGGGGAAGTCAGCCCCAGCATTTT	CASSKLGGSQPQHF	few	TRBJ1-5	-	TRBV19
TGTGCCAGCAGCCCAGATCCCCTACGGGAGAAGCCGTTCTTC	CASSPDPLREKPFF	few	TRBJ2-1	-	TRBV14